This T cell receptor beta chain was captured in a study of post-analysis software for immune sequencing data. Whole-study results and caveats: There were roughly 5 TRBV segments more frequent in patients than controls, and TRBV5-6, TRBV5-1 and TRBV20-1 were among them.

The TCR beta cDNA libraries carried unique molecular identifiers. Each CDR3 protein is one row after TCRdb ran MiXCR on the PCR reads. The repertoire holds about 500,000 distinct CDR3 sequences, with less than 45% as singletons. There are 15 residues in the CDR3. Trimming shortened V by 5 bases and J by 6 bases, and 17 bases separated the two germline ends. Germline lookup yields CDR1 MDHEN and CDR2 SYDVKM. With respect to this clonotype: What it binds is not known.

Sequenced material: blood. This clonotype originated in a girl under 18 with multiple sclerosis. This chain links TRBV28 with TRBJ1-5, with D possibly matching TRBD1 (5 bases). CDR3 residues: CASSPGGSGSQPQHF. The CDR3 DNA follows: TGTGCCAGCAGTCCGGGGGGGTCTGGGAGTCAGCCCCAGCATTTT.